These 17 T cell receptor beta chains share one sample of origin, sequenced in a study of blood T cell repertoires in COVID-19. Sequenced by immunoSEQ multiplex PCR; TCRdb stores in-frame clones only, minus some. The sample records 72,000 or so clones, about 80% being singletons. Sequencing used peripheral blood. These receptors all come from a man between 65 and 80 years old who had recovered from COVID-19.

The chain links TRBV5-5 to TRBJ2-1, with TRBD1 matching over 7 bases. The germline gives CDR1 SGHKS, CDR2 YYEKEE (reference sequence). This CDR3 comprises 15 residues. V gave up 4 bases and J gave up 7 bases; unmatched junction bases: 11. This chain's CDR3 is CASSIPGIRGNEQFF. In DNA form, the CDR3 reads TGTGCCAGCAGCATACCTGGCATCAGGGGGAATGAGCAGTTCTTC. Filled out from reference TRBV5-5 and TRBJ2-1, the complete variable domain reads DAGVTQSPTHLIKTRGQQVTLRCSPISGHKSVSWYQQVLGQGPQFIFQYYEKEERGRGNFPDRFSARQFPNYSSELNVNALLLGDSALYLCASSIPGIRGNEQFFGPGTRLTVL.

The V call is TRBV5-4, the J call TRBJ1-1, with D unclear. V lost 2 bases and J 11 bases, leaving 22 bases between the germline ends. The CDR3 is 15 amino acids. The germline V gene has CDR1 SGHNT and CDR2 YYREEE (reference sequence). This CDR3 is CASSLSVTDFSGAFF. For the CDR3, the DNA is TGTGCCAGCAGCTTAAGTGTTACGGATTTTTCGGGGGCTTTCTTT. The full variable domain, rest sourced from reference TRBV5-4 and TRBJ1-1, is ETGVTQSPTHLIKTRGQQVTLRCSSQSGHNTVSWYQQALGQGPQFIFQYYREEENGRGNFPPRFSGLQFPNYSSELNVNALELDDSALYLCASSLSVTDFSGAFFGQGTRLTVV.

This chain uses TRBV7-6 with TRBJ2-1, with 12 positions matching TRBD2. The CDR3 consists of 16 residues. In germline, CDR1 is SGHVS, CDR2 FNYEAQ. V trimming: 5 bases; J trimming: 2 bases; junction bases outside the gene matches: 4. CDR3: CASSPSSGRAYNEQFF. CDR3 nucleotide sequence: TGTGCCAGCAGCCCATCTAGCGGGAGGGCCTACAATGAGCAGTTCTTC.

By proportion, this clone is medium-sized. CDR3 DNA sequence: TGCGCCAGCAGCTCCCCGACTAGCGGGAGCTACGAGCAGTACTTC. It encodes CASSSPTSGSYEQYF. The V call is TRBV5-1, the J call TRBJ2-7; 12 bases map to TRBD2. The CDR3 is 15 residues long. In germline, CDR1 is SGHRS, CDR2 YFSETQ. V lost 3 bases, J lost 3 bases, and 4 bases stayed unmatched.

The genes are TRBV7-2 and TRBJ1-1, with 8 bases aligning to TRBD1. The CDR3 runs to 16 residues. Germline CDR1 reads SGHTA; CDR2 reads FQGNSA. With V trimmed by 5 bases and J by 4 bases, 12 bases remained unmatched. The CDR3 here is CASSKPPDRAITEAFF. As DNA, the CDR3 is TGTGCCAGCAGCAAACCACCGGACAGGGCAATCACTGAAGCTTTCTTT.

The rearrangement joins TRBV7-3 to TRBJ2-1; 11 bases are a match to TRBD2. The CDR3 sequence is 17 residues long. V shed 2 bases, J shed 8 bases, and the junction held 11 bases outside the gene matches. Germline lookup yields CDR1 SGHTA and CDR2 FQGTGA. DNA for the CDR3: TGTGCCAGCAGCTTAGTAGCGGGGGGGCTAAATTCGTATGAGCAGTTCTTC. Residues: CASSLVAGGLNSYEQFF.

The chain is built from TRBV28 and TRBJ2-6; 9 positions agree with TRBD1. Germline V CDR1 and CDR2: MDHEN, SYDVKM. The CDR3 runs to 16 residues. V shed 7 bases, J shed 2 bases, and the junction held 6 bases outside the gene matches. The CDR3 DNA sequence: TGTGCCAGCACCGCCGGGACAGGGACTGGGGCCAACGTCCTGACTTTC. Translating it yields CASTAGTGTGANVLTF.

V usage is TRBV10-1 and J usage is TRBJ2-1; tentative D call: TRBD2 (5 bases). Between the trimmed V and J ends, which lost 2 bases and 0 bases, there was a span of 5 bases. CDR1 is WNHNN and CDR2 is SYGVQD in the germline V gene (reference sequence). CDR3 length: 14 residues. CDR3 nucleotide sequence: TGCGCCAGCAGTGAGGGGAGCTCCTACAATGAGCAGTTCTTC. It encodes CASSEGSSYNEQFF.

This clone was detected many times. The rearrangement uses TRBV30 and TRBJ2-1, with TRBD2 matching over 7 bases. Germline V gives CDR1 GTSNPN, CDR2 SVGIG (reference sequence). Germline trimming cut 2 bases from V and 5 bases from J; bases unmatched to any gene: 6. This CDR3 region has 14 residues. CDR3 DNA sequence: TGTGCCTGGAGTAGCACTAGCGTAAACAATGAGCAGTTCTTC. Translation: CAWSSTSVNNEQFF. The variable domain in full, completed from reference TRBV30 and TRBJ2-1, reads SQTIHQWPATLVQPVGSPLSLECTVEGTSNPNLYWYRQAAGRGLQLLFYSVGIGQISSEVPQNLSASRPQDRQFILSSKKLLLSDSGFYLCAWSSTSVNNEQFFGPGTRLTVL.

The CDR3 nucleotides read TGTGCCAGCAGCGCGGGTGGCGGGGGGGCCGTTACAGATACGCAGTATTTT. Its translation is CASSAGGGGAVTDTQYF. The chain couples TRBV9 to TRBJ2-3; 9 bases match TRBD2. This CDR3 has 17 residues. The germline CDR1 and CDR2 sequences are SGDLS and YYNGEE. V lost 3 bases, J lost 3 bases, and 11 bases stayed unmatched.

The chain uses TRBV9 and TRBJ1-6; TRBD1 matches at 7 bases. The CDR3 sequence is 16 residues long. CDR1 and CDR2 from the germline V gene are SGDLS and YYNGEE. V was clipped by 2 bases and J by 7 bases; unmatched bases: 9. DNA for the CDR3: TGTGCCAGCAGCGTCTTTTCGACAGGGCCGAATTCACCCCTCCACTTT. As protein: CASSVFSTGPNSPLHF.

The chain employs TRBV18 and TRBJ2-7; TRBD2 matches 13 bases. There are 17 residues in the CDR3. Germline values: CDR1 KGHSH, CDR2 LQKENI. V was clipped by 3 bases and J by 4 bases; unmatched bases: 9. The CDR3 spells CASSPKRTSGGGYEQYF. For the CDR3, the DNA is TGTGCCAGCTCACCTAAGCGGACTAGCGGGGGAGGATACGAGCAGTACTTC.

The chain is built from TRBV28 and TRBJ1-1; D gene ambiguous. This CDR3 contains 14 residues. The germline V gene has CDR1 MDHEN and CDR2 SYDVKM. The V end was cut by 3 bases, the J end by 1 base, with 9 bases between. CDR3 in DNA: TGTGCCAGCAGTTTGGGCCTCTGGAACACTGAAGCTTTCTTT. This sequence encodes CASSLGLWNTEAFF. The full variable domain, its missing parts supplied by reference TRBV28 and TRBJ1-1, is DVKVTQSSRYLVKRTGEKVFLECVQDMDHENMFWYRQDPGLGLRLIYFSYDVKMKEKGDIPEGYSVSREKKERFSLILESASTNQTSMYLCASSLGLWNTEAFFGQGTRLTVV.

The chain couples TRBV7-8 to TRBJ2-7; a possible D gene is TRBD1 (6 bases). With 5 bases removed from V and 1 base from J, the gap between germline ends came to 12 bases. Per the germline V gene, CDR1 is SGHVS and CDR2 is FQNEAQ. The CDR3 totals 14 residues. Written as DNA, the CDR3 is TGTGCCAGCAGCGTGACAGGAGATTCCTACGAGCAGTACTTC. It is translated as CASSVTGDSYEQYF.

The rearrangement links TRBV20-1 to TRBJ2-4, with 7 bases lining up with TRBD1. The CDR3 is 18 residues long. With 3 bases clipped from V and 0 bases from J, the junction kept 14 bases outside the gene matches. Per the germline V gene, CDR1 is DFQATT and CDR2 is SNEGSKA (reference sequence). The DNA of the CDR3 is TGCAGTGCTAGTAAGGGACAGTGGATTTCCCTAGCCAAAAACATTCAGTACTTC. Protein: CSASKGQWISLAKNIQYF.

The DNA for the CDR3 is TGTGCCAGCAGTGAAGCGCTAGAGGAGTCACCCCTCCACTTT. It codes for CASSEALEESPLHF. The genes are TRBV6-1 and TRBJ1-6, with unresolved D. V was clipped by 0 bases and J by 10 bases, with 10 bases between them. The CDR3 length is 14 residues. Germline V gene sequence: CDR1 MNHNS, CDR2 SASEGT.

V gene TRBV5-5 combines with J gene TRBJ1-3; D is undetermined. This CDR3 is 13 amino acids long. The ends were cut back, 5 bases at V and 1 base at J, with 7 bases in the middle. Per the germline V gene, CDR1 is SGHKS and CDR2 is YYEKEE (reference sequence). The chain's CDR3 is CASSRGSGNTIYF. In DNA, the CDR3 is TGTGCCAGCAGTAGAGGGTCTGGAAACACCATATATTTT.